This T cell receptor (beta chain) was captured in a study of shared clonotypes between healthy human individuals. Study observations and caveats: Rarefaction showed that sequencing of sorted subsets was incomplete (despite large depth).

The authors split each subset's genomic DNA evenly across several immunoSEQ plates. TCRdb's copy holds only in-frame clones and misses some; the assay was immunoSEQ multiplex PCR. Of over a million clones in the sample, approximately 98.5% were seen once. As regards this clone: Its cognate antigen is unknown.

All donors were Caucasian adults living in Nashville, Tennessee. This TCR came from a man between 25 and 39 years old in good health. The sample taken for sequencing was naive CD4+ T cells sorted from blood. Subset: CD45RA+ positively selected.

The CDR3 spells CASSYANPSTDTQYF. The CDR3 nucleotides are TGTGCCAGCAGTTACGCAAACCCGAGCACAGATACGCAGTATTTT. The rearrangement uses TRBV27 and TRBJ2-3, with D uncertain. There are 15 residues in the CDR3. Germline assignment: CDR1 MNHEY and CDR2 SMNVEV (reference sequence). The ends were cut back, 4 bases at V and 0 bases at J, with 11 bases in the middle.